The source of this T cell receptor beta chain is a study of T cell responses to AZD1222 COVID-19 vaccine. The CDR3 has 12 amino acids. Germline V gene lookup returns CDR1 SSHAT and CDR2 FNYEAQ (reference sequence). V was cut by 5 bases and J by 4 bases, with 8 bases left in between. The protocol was immunoSEQ multiplex PCR, while the TCRdb copy is restricted to in-frame clones and leaves out a portion. Among roughly 120,000 clones listed, approximately 90% were seen once. The material sequenced was peripheral blood, taken on day 0 of AZD1222 vaccination. The chain is built from TRBV7-7 and TRBJ2-5; D is possibly TRBD2 (6 bases). The sequence came from an adult in good health. CDR3 sequence (DNA): TGTGCCAGCAGCCCAGCGGGAGAGACCCAGTACTTC. The encoded protein is CASSPAGETQYF.